This T cell receptor beta chain emerged from a study of control samples from healthy donors and cancer patients. The CDR3 sequence is 14 residues long. V was shortened by 0 bases and J by 1 base, with 8 bases between the two germline ends. Germline V gives CDR1 SGDLS, CDR2 YYNGEE. The data were produced by immunoSEQ multiplex PCR, yet TCRdb's version contains in-frame clones alone and is incomplete. Of about 44,000 clones in the sample, more than 70% were seen once. The rearrangement joins TRBV9 to TRBJ2-7; D call uncertain. Sequenced material: PBMCs. The source is a woman aged 55-70 years with lung cancer. The CDR3 sequence: CASSVEEFSYEQYF. CDR3 sequence (DNA): TGTGCCAGCAGCGTAGAAGAGTTTTCCTACGAGCAGTACTTC.